The T cell receptor beta chain under discussion was sequenced for a study of shared clonotypes between healthy human individuals. The overall study: Ranging from 18 to 49 in age, donors were a couple of women and a few men. Three CD4 naive, three CD4 memory, two CD8 naive and one CD8 memory plate were used per donor.

Naive-designated CD8 cells lacked CD45RO, were positively enriched for CCR7, and omitted terminally differentiated effector memory CD45RA+ cells. Findings and caveats of the study: Rarefaction showed that sequencing of sorted subsets was incomplete (despite large depth).

Source study methods: Owing to the provision of junction-only sequences devoid of quality scores by immunoSEQ, filtering differed. Here immunoSEQ multiplex PCR was the method, and the copy in TCRdb shows in-frame clones only, minus some. V, J and clone size derive from that table, while D and trimming were established from the DNA sequence. The profile shows nearly 600,000 clones, nearly 97% of them singletons. As for this clone: As yet, its antigen is unknown.

Unmatched junction bases numbered 6, after V lost 0 bases and J lost 4 bases. This CDR3 spans 16 amino acids. From germline, CDR1 is LNHDA and CDR2 SQIVND (reference sequence). The TCR comes from a woman in her 30s in good health. The V and J genes are TRBV19 and TRBJ2-7, with TRBD2 identical over 10 bases. Material: naive CD8+ T cells sorted from blood. The CDR3 DNA reads as TGTGCCAGTAGTATAGAGCTGGGACTAGCGTCGTACGAGCAGTACTTC. Its translation: CASSIELGLASYEQYF.